This TCR beta chain is drawn from a study of T-cell reconstitution after alpha-beta-depleted transplantation in children. CDR1 is KGHSH and CDR2 is LQKENI in the germline V gene. CDR3 size: 13 residues. Trimming stripped 5 bases from V and 15 bases from J, with 20 bases between. The TCRbeta library incorporated unique molecular identifiers. TCRdb re-called the PCR reads through MiXCR, storing one row per CDR3 protein. The sample lists a few hundred thousand distinct CDR3 sequences; roughly 13% were seen once. The table lists this clonotype with a few counts. The material sequenced was PBMCs, taken from the stem cell graft. The sequence was collected from a human donor who donated a stem cell graft to a child with Fanconi anemia. This rearrangement joins TRBV18 to TRBJ2-1; perhaps TRBD1 as D (6 bases). CDR3 coding DNA: TGTGCCAGCTCAATTAAACAGGGCGAACGTTCGTTCTTC. Translating gives CASSIKQGERSFF.